The 28 T cell receptor beta chains in this list originate from one sample, sequenced in a study of blood T cells in healthy people across ages. Using a J-beta primer mix together with a sample-barcoded 5' primer, a second PCR was run for roughly 6 to 12 cycles. One entry per CDR3 protein results from TCRdb running MiXCR on the 5' RACE reads. The table includes about a million distinct CDR3 sequences, 40% to 60% detected once. What was sequenced was blood. The receptors derive from a man aged 25-45 years in good health.

The chain couples TRBV9 to TRBJ2-1; 9 nucleotides match TRBD2. The CDR3 length is 14 residues. V lost 9 bases to trimming and J lost 0 bases; unmatched junction nucleotides: 4. CDR1 and CDR2 (germline): SGDLS, YYNGEE. The DNA of the CDR3 is TGTGCCACAGGGCGGGGGGGCTCCTACAATGAGCAGTTCTTC. Residues: CATGRGGSYNEQFF.

This sequence joins TRBV12-3 or TRBV12-4 and TRBJ1-3; tentative D call: TRBD1 (5 bases). This CDR3 spans 16 amino acids. V was clipped by 9 bases and J by 0 bases, with 18 bases between them. Here the CDR3 reads CASTRDGDRSGNTIYF. CDR3 nucleotides: TGTGCCAGTACTAGGGACGGCGATCGCTCTGGAAACACCATATATTTT.

This clonotype was recorded only once. The chain uses TRBV28 and TRBJ2-1; perhaps TRBD2 as D (6 bases). Trimming left V 8 bases short and J 9 bases short, with 20 bases between. The CDR3 is 14 residues long. Germline CDR1 reads MDHEN; CDR2 reads SYDVKM. The CDR3 spells CASLTTSLQSEQFF. The CDR3 region has the DNA TGTGCCAGCTTAACCACTAGCTTACAAAGTGAGCAGTTCTTC.

The chain links TRBV5-1 to TRBJ2-4; the D gene is possibly TRBD1 (5 bases). The J call is in doubt because the DNA end fits TRBJ2-7 better. This CDR3 has 14 residues. Germline assignment: CDR1 SGHRS and CDR2 YFSETQ. The CDR3 sequence: CASSGDSGLYEQYF. The CDR3 coding sequence is TGCGCCAGCAGCGGTGACAGTGGGCTCTACGAGCAGTACTTC.

Note on this clonotype: A read error may produce the germline difference seen at one junction end. This chain uses TRBV6-5 with TRBJ1-6; the match to TRBD1 covers 11 bases. The CDR3 runs to 18 residues. Per the germline V gene, CDR1 is MNHEY and CDR2 is SVGAGI. The CDR3 loop is CANSSGQGGVGYNSPLHF. CDR3 sequence (DNA): TGTGCCAACAGTTCGGGACAGGGGGGCGTGGGGTATAATTCACCCCTCCACTTT.

This clonotype came up a few times. This sequence joins TRBV7-3 and TRBJ1-1, with 9 bases that match TRBD1. V shed 6 bases and J 8 bases; nucleotides not matched to a gene: 19. There are 17 residues in the CDR3. Germline values: CDR1 SGHTA, CDR2 FQGTGA. This CDR3 is CASRAGTGPALMAEAFF. The CDR3 DNA reads as TGTGCCAGCAGGGCCGGGACAGGGCCGGCTTTGATGGCAGAAGCTTTCTTT.

This clonotype has a handful of counts. This chain joins TRBV5-1 and TRBJ2-7; weak D call: TRBD1 (5 bases). Trimming removed 4 bases from V and 0 bases from J, with 14 bases in between. There are 15 residues in the CDR3. Germline assignment: CDR1 SGHRS and CDR2 YFSETQ. CDR3 amino acids: CASSRTTESSYEQYF. DNA of the CDR3: TGCGCCAGCAGCCGGACGACAGAGAGCTCCTACGAGCAGTACTTC.

This chain uses TRBV29-1 with TRBJ2-1; 11 positions match TRBD2. J lost 6 bases, V lost 6 bases, and 7 bases had no gene match. CDR3 length equals 14 residues. CDR1 and CDR2 from the germline V gene are SQVTM and ANQGSEA. CDR3 bases: TGCAGCGTATCCGGGACTAGCGGAGGCAATGAGCAGTTCTTC. Its translation: CSVSGTSGGNEQFF.

The V call is TRBV3-1, the J call TRBJ1-6, with a weak D call TRBD1 (6 bases). The V end was cut by 2 bases, the J end by 8 bases, with 16 bases between. This CDR3 region has 16 residues. The germline gives CDR1 LGHDT, CDR2 YNNKEL (reference sequence). The CDR3 loop is CASSQRTTGTDSPLHF. The CDR3, as DNA: TGTGCCAGCAGCCAACGTACTACAGGGACGGATTCACCCCTCCACTTT.

This chain joins TRBV5-4 and TRBJ2-7; 11 bases are a match to TRBD2. The germline V gene encodes CDR1 SGHNT and CDR2 YYREEE (reference sequence). There are 16 residues in the CDR3. V lost 0 bases, J lost 3 bases, and 5 bases stayed unmatched. CDR3 nucleotide sequence: TGTGCCAGCAGCTTGGCCGGGACTAGCGGCAACTACGAGCAGTACTTC. Its translation is CASSLAGTSGNYEQYF.

The sample holds a few counts of this clonotype. V is TRBV24-1 and J is TRBJ2-1, with D possibly TRBD2 on 6 matching bases. The CDR3 loop spans 13 amino acids. V was pared by 10 bases and J by 3 bases, with 12 bases between. Germline values: CDR1 KGHDR, CDR2 SFDVKD. Written as DNA, the CDR3 is TGTGCCACTTCCGGGACTGGCTACAATGAGCAGTTCTTC. Translation: CATSGTGYNEQFF.

The chain is built from TRBV2 and TRBJ2-5; TRBD1 matches 8 bases. This CDR3 region has 14 residues. CDR1 and CDR2 (germline): SNHLY, FYNNEI. Unmatched junction bases numbered 2, after V lost 4 bases and J lost 1 base. CDR3 DNA sequence: TGTGCCAGCAGTGGGGACAGGATCCAAGAGACCCAGTACTTC. This codes for CASSGDRIQETQYF.

This clonotype was picked up a small number of times. This chain links TRBV7-2 with TRBJ1-5; tentatively, D is TRBD1 (5 bases). The CDR3 spans 17 residues. V lost 2 bases and J lost 2, with 16 bases in between. CDR1 and CDR2 (germline): SGHTA, FQGNSA. CDR3 in DNA: TGTGCCAGCAGCTTATCGTTAAGGGGACCGCGCAATCAGCCCCAGCATTTT. Translating gives CASSLSLRGPRNQPQHF.

The sample holds a few counts of this clonotype. V is TRBV12-3 or TRBV12-4 and J is TRBJ2-5, with 8 nucleotides matching TRBD1. The CDR3 runs to 14 residues. The trim removed 4 bases at V and 5 bases at J, leaving 6 bases unmatched. CDR3 sequence: CASSSPQGEETQYF. The CDR3 DNA sequence: TGTGCCAGCAGTTCACCACAGGGGGAGGAGACCCAGTACTTC.

The J gene is TRBJ1-1, the V gene TRBV6-5; 7 positions match TRBD1. CDR1 and CDR2 from the germline V gene are MNHEY and SVGAGI. This CDR3 has 13 amino acids. V dropped 7 bases and J dropped 6; count of bases not matched to a gene: 8. CDR3 residues: CASKRQGTPEAFF. The CDR3 DNA follows: TGTGCCAGCAAACGACAGGGCACTCCTGAAGCTTTCTTT.

This clonotype occurred many times. The rearrangement uses TRBV28 and TRBJ1-2, with 7 bases fitting TRBD1. CDR1 and CDR2 from the germline V gene are MDHEN and SYDVKM. The CDR3 has 14 residues. V was clipped by 2 bases and J by 7 bases; unmatched bases: 7. CDR3 bases: TGTGCCAGCAGTTTAACGACAGGGATTGGTGGCTACACCTTC. Translation gives CASSLTTGIGGYTF.

This chain links TRBV29-1 with TRBJ2-1; perhaps TRBD1 as D (5 bases). The germline gives CDR1 SQVTM, CDR2 ANQGSEA. The CDR3 totals 15 residues. V was shortened by 5 bases and J by 2 bases, with 16 bases between the two germline ends. The CDR3 loop reads CSVSPDTTAYNEQFF. CDR3 in DNA: TGCAGCGTTTCCCCCGATACGACAGCCTACAATGAGCAGTTCTTC.

V and J are TRBV12-3 or TRBV12-4 and TRBJ2-3; no firm D call. The ends were cut back, 3 bases at V and 6 bases at J, with 16 bases in the middle. The CDR3 is 15 residues long. As DNA, the CDR3 is TGTGCCAGCAGTTTCCCCAGGCTGTCGGCTGATACGCAGTATTTT. Its protein product is CASSFPRLSADTQYF.

A few counts support this clonotype. The V gene is TRBV6-5, the J gene TRBJ1-2, with D unclear. The germline gives CDR1 MNHEY, CDR2 SVGAGI. The CDR3 runs to 15 residues. Trimming cost V 2 bases and J 1 base, with 11 bases left between them. CDR3 protein: CASSYTSAVNYGYTF. DNA for the CDR3: TGTGCCAGCAGTTACACCTCGGCAGTTAACTATGGCTACACCTTC.

This clonotype was detected only once. V and J are TRBV6-4 and TRBJ1-4; D might be TRBD1 (6 bases). There are 16 residues in the CDR3. Germline V gene data show CDR1 as MRHNA and CDR2 as SNTAGT. V lost 3 bases, J lost 0 bases, and 11 bases lay in between. CDR3 coding DNA: TGTGCCAGCAGTGAGGTCAGGGGTGCAACTAATGAAAAACTGTTTTTT. Translation gives CASSEVRGATNEKLFF.

V usage is TRBV11-2 and J usage is TRBJ2-5; either TRBD1 or TRBD2 may fit D (6 bases each). The germline V and J ends were trimmed by 5 bases and 7 bases, with 20 bases remaining between them. The CDR3 sequence is 15 residues long. Germline V CDR1 and CDR2: SGHAT, FQNNGV. The CDR3 bases are TGTGCCAGCAGCCCCCTTCGAGGCAGGGGAGGGACCCAGTACTTC. This codes for CASSPLRGRGGTQYF.

This clonotype came up many times. Compared with germline, one end of the junction differs, possibly owing to a read error. J is TRBJ2-7 and V is TRBV5-1; 9 bases fit TRBD1. The CDR3 is 14 amino acids. Germline V lookup: CDR1 SGHRS, CDR2 YFSETQ. CDR3 sequence reads: CASRTGTGSYEQYF. DNA for the CDR3: TGTGCCAGCAGGACAGGGACAGGGTCCTACGAGCAGTACTTC.

The J gene is TRBJ2-7, the V gene TRBV7-2, with a tentative D call TRBD2 (6 bases). The assigned J gene may be wrong: the sequence end matches TRBJ2-5 better. Germline loops: CDR1 SGHTA, CDR2 FQGNSA. The CDR3 has 14 residues. In DNA, the CDR3 is TGTGCCAGCAGCTTAAGGAGTCTAGCGTCGACCCAGTACTTC. As protein: CASSLRSLASTQYF.

This clonotype was seen a few times. The chain couples TRBV25-1 to TRBJ2-3; D remains unclear. Germline V CDR1 and CDR2: MGHDK, SYGVNS. The V gene lost 3 bases and the J gene lost 5 bases, with 15 bases spanning the gap. This CDR3 region has 15 residues. The CDR3 coding sequence is TGTGCCAGCAGTGACCCGGCAGGCCAAGTAGATACGCAGTATTTT. This sequence encodes CASSDPAGQVDTQYF.

The chain uses TRBV6-1 and TRBJ2-7; maybe TRBD2 (6 bases). V lost 7 bases and J 0 bases, leaving 13 bases between the germline ends. This CDR3 is built from 14 residues. From germline, CDR1 is MNHNS and CDR2 SASEGT. CDR3 sequence reads: CASNYGGSSYEQYF. The CDR3 DNA follows: TGTGCCAGCAACTATGGGGGGAGCTCCTACGAGCAGTACTTC.

About this clonotype itself: The conserved closing phenylalanine or tryptophan is absent in this CDR3, likely reflecting a read error. V gene TRBV7-6 combines with J gene TRBJ2-7; TRBD2 agrees at 11 bases. Germline CDR1 SGHVS, CDR2 FNYEAQ. The CDR3 covers 15 residues. The CDR3: CASSLGTSGSYEQYL. In DNA, the CDR3 is TGTGCCAGTAGCTTAGGGACTAGCGGCTCCTACGAGCAGTACTTA.

This clonotype was detected a few times. V and J are TRBV20-1 and TRBJ2-7; tentatively, D is TRBD1 (6 bases). Germline V gene lookup returns CDR1 DFQATT and CDR2 SNEGSKA (reference sequence). Deletions cut 5 bases from V and 3 bases from J, with 14 bases between. The CDR3 runs to 13 residues. The CDR3 nucleotides read TGCAGTGCTCGAGGAAGGACAGTCTACGAGCAGTACTTC. Protein product: CSARGRTVYEQYF.

The rearrangement joins TRBV7-9 to TRBJ2-3; D possibly corresponds to TRBD2 (7 bases). Trimming pared 1 base from V and 5 bases from J, leaving 13 bases between. The V gene's germline CDR1 is SEHNR and CDR2 FQNEAQ (reference sequence). The CDR3 extends over 15 amino acids. The DNA of the CDR3 is TGTGCCAGCAGCTTAGTTCGGGGGGCGGGAGATACGCAGTATTTT. Translation gives CASSLVRGAGDTQYF.